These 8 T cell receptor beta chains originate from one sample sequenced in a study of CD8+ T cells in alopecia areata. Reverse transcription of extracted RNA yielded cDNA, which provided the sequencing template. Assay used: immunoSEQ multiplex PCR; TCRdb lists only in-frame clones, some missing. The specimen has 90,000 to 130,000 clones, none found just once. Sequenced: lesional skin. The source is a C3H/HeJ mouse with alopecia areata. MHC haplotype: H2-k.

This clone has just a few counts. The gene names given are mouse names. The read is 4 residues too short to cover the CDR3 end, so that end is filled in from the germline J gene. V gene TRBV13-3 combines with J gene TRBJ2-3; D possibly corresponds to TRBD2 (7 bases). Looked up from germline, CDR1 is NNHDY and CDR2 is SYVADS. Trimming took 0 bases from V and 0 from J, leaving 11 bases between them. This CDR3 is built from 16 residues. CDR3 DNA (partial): TGTGCCAGCAGTGATGGGGGGGCCGGTAGTGCAGAA. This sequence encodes CASSDGGAGSAE. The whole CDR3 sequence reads CASSDGGAGSAETLYF.

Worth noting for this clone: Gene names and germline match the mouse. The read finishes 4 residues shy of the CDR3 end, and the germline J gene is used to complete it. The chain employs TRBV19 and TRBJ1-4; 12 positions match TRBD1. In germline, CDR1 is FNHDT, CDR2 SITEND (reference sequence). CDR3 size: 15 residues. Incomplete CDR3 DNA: TGTGCCAGCAGCCCCGGGACAGGGGGCTTCGAA. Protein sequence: CASSPGTGGFE. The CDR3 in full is CASSPGTGGFERLFF. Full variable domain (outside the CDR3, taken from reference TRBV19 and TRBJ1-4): GGIITQTPKFLIGQEGQKLTLKCQQNFNHDTMYWYRQDSGKGLRLIYYSITENDLQKGDLSEGYDASREKKSSFSLTVTSAQKNEMAVFLCASSPGTGGFERLFFGHGTKLSVL.

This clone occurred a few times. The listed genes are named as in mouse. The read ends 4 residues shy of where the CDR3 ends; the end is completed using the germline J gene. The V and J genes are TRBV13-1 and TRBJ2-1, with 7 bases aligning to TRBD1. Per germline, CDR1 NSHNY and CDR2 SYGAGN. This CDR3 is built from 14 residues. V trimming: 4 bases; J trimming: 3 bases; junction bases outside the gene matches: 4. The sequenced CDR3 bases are TGTGCCAGCAGTACCGGGACAGCCTATGCT. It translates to CASSTGTAYA. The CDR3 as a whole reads CASSTGTAYAEQFF.

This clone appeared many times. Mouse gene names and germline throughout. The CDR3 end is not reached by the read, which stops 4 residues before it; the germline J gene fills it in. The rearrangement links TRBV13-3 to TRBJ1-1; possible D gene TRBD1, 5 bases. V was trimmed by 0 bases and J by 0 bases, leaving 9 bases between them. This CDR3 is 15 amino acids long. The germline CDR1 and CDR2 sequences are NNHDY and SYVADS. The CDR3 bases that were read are TGTGCCAGCAGTGATGCCAGGGCCGCAAACACA. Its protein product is CASSDARAANT. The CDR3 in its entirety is CASSDARAANTEVFF.

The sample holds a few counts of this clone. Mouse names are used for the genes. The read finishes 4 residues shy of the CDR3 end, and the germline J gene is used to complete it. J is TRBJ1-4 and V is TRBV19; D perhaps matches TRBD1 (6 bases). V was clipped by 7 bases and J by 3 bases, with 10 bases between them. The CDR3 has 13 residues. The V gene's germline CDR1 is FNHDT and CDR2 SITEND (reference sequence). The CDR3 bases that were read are TGTGCCAGCTCCGGGACAACCAACGAA. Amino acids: CASSGTTNE. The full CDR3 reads CASSGTTNERLFF. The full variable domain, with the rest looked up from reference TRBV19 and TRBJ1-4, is GGIITQTPKFLIGQEGQKLTLKCQQNFNHDTMYWYRQDSGKGLRLIYYSITENDLQKGDLSEGYDASREKKSSFSLTVTSAQKNEMAVFLCASSGTTNERLFFGHGTKLSVL.

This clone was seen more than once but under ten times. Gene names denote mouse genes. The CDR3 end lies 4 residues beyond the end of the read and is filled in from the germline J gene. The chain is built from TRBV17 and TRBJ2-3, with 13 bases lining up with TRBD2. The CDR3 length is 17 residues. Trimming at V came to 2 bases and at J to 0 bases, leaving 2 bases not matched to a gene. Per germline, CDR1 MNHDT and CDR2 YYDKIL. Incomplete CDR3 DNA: TGTGCTAGCAGTAGAAGGACTGGGGGGGCTAGTGCAGAA. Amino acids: CASSRRTGGASAE. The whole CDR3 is CASSRRTGGASAETLYF.

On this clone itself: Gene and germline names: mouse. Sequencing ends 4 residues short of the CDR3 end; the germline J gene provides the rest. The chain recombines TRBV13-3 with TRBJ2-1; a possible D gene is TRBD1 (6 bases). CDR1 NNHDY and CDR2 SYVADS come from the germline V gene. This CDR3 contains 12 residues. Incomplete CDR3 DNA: TGTGCCAGCAGTCCCGGACAGCCT. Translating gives CASSPGQP. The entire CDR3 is CASSPGQPEQFF.

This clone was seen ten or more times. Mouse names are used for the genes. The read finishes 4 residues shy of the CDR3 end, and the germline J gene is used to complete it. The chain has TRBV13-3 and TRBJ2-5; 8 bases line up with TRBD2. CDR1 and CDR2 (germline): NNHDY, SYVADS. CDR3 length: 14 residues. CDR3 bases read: TGTGCCAGCAGTGTCTGGGGGGACCTCGAC. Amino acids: CASSVWGDLD. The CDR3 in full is CASSVWGDLDTQYF.